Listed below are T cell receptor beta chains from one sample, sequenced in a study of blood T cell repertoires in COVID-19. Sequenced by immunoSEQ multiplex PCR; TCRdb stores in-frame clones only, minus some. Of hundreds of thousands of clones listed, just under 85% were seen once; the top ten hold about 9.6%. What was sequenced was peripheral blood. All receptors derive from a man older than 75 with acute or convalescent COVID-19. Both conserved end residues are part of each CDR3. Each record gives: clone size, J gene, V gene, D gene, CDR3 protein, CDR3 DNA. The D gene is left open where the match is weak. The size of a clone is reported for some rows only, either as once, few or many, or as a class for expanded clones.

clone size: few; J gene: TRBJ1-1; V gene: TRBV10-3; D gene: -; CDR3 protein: CASKPGLLNMNTEAFF; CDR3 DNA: TGTGCCTCAAAGCCGGGACTCCTAAACATGAACACTGAAGCTTTCTTT
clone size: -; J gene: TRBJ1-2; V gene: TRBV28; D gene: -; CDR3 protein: CASSLLQQGGYTF; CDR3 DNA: TGTGCCAGCAGTTTGCTACAGCAAGGTGGCTACACCTTC
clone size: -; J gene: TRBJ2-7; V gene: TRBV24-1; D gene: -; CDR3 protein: CATPTARGSYEQYF; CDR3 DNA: TGTGCCACCCCCACGGCCAGGGGTTCCTACGAGCAGTACTTC
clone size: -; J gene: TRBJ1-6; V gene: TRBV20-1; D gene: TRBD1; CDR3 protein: CSASGTGLSPLHF; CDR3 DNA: TGCAGTGCTAGTGGGACAGGCTTATCACCCCTCCACTTT
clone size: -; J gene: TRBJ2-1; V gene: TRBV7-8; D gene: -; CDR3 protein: CASSRRDSRSRFF; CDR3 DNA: TGTGCCAGCAGCCGACGGGACTCCCGTTCTCGGTTCTTC
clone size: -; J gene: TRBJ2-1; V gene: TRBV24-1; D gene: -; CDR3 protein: CATSDPGGGDKRDEQFF; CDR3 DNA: TGTGCCACCAGTGACCCCGGTGGGGGGGACAAGAGGGATGAGCAGTTCTTC
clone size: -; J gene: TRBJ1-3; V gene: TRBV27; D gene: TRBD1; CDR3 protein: CASSLYGTGTGNTIYF; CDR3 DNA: TGTGCCAGCAGTTTATACGGGACAGGGACTGGAAACACCATATATTTT
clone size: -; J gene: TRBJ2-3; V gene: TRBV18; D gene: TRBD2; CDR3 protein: CASSPLHSRDYITDTQYF; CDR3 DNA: TGTGCCAGCTCACCACTTCATAGCCGGGACTATATCACAGATACGCAGTATTTT
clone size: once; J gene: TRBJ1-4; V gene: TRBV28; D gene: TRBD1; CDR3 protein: CASRAGTAKVEKLFF; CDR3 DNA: TGTGCCAGCAGGGCCGGGACAGCTAAGGTGGAAAAACTGTTTTTT
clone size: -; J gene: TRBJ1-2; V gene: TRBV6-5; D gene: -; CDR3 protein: CASSYSAQGYGYTF; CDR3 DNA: TGTGCCAGCAGTTACTCGGCACAGGGATATGGCTACACCTTC
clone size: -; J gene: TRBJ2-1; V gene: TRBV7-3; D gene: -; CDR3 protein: CASSPHRDEKQFF; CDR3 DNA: TGTGCCAGCAGCCCTCACAGGGACGAGAAGCAGTTCTTC
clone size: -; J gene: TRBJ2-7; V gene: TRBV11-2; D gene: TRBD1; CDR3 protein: CASSLERVGTGTYEQYF; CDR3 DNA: TGTGCCAGCAGCTTAGAGCGGGTCGGGACAGGGACCTACGAGCAGTACTTC
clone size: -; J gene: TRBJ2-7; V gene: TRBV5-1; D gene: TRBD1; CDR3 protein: CASSSTGSSYEQYF; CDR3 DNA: TGCGCCAGCAGCTCGACAGGGAGCTCCTACGAGCAGTACTTC
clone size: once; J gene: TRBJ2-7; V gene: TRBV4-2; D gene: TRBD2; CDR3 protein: CASSQDAQREVKQYF; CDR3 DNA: TGTGCCAGCAGCCAAGATGCCCAGCGGGAGGTAAAGCAGTACTTC
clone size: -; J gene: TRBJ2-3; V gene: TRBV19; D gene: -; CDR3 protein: CASNLGSRDTQYF; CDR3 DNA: TGTGCCAGTAACCTCGGGAGCCGGGATACGCAGTATTTT
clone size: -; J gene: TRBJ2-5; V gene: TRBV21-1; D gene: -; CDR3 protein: CASSKGGHADQETQYF; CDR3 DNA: TGTGCCAGCAGCAAAGGGGGACATGCGGACCAAGAGACCCAGTACTTC
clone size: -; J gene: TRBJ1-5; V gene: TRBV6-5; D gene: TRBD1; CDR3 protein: CASRQTGLNQPQHF; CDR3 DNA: TGTGCCAGCAGACAGACAGGGCTCAATCAGCCCCAGCATTTT
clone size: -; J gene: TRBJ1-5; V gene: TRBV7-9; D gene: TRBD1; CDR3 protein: CASSLGQGVQPQHF; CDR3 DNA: TGTGCCAGCAGCTTAGGACAGGGGGTTCAGCCCCAGCATTTT
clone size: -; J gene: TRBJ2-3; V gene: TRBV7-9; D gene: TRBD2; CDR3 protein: CASSLSVAGGPSNTQYF; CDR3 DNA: TGTGCCAGCAGCTTATCAGTAGCGGGAGGGCCCTCGAATACGCAGTATTTT
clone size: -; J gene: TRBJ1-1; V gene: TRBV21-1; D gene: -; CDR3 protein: CASSKWGVGQMNTEAFF; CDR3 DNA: TGTGCCAGCAGCAAATGGGGTGTGGGACAGATGAACACTGAAGCTTTCTTT
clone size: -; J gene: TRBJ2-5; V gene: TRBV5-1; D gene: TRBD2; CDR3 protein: CASSRRLAGPQETQYF; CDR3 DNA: TGCGCCAGCAGCCGCCGACTAGCGGGGCCCCAAGAGACCCAGTACTTC
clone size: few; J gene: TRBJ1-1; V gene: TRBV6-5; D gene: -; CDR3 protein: CASSYLSYTEAFF; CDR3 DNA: TGTGCCAGCAGTTATCTGTCCTACACTGAAGCTTTCTTT
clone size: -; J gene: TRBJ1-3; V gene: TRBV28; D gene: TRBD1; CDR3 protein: CASSETGAFGNTIYF; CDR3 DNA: TGTGCCAGCAGTGAAACAGGGGCCTTTGGAAACACCATATATTTT
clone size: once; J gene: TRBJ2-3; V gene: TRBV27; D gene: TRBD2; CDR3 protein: CASVRREGGTQYF; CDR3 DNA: TGTGCCAGCGTACGAAGGGAGGGAGGGACGCAGTATTTT
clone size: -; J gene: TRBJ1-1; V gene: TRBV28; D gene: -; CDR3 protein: CASSGGANTEAFF; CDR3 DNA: TGTGCCAGCTCGGGTGGGGCGAACACTGAAGCTTTCTTT
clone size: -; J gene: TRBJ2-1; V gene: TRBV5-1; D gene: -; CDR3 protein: CASSLAAGTLWNEQFF; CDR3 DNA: TGCGCCAGCAGCTTGGCCGCGGGGACGTTGTGGAATGAGCAGTTCTTC
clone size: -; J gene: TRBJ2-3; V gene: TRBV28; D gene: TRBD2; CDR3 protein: CASSLGGGARDTQYF; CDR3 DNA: TGTGCCAGCAGTTTGGGCGGGGGGGCGAGAGATACGCAGTATTTT
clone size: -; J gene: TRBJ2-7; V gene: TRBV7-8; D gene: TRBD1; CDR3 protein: CASSLDRGNEQYF; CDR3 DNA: TGTGCCAGCAGCTTAGACAGGGGAAACGAGCAGTACTTC
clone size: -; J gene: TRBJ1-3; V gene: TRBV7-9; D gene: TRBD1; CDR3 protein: CASSPTGWENTIYF; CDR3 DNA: TGTGCCAGCAGCCCGACAGGGTGGGAAAACACCATATATTTT
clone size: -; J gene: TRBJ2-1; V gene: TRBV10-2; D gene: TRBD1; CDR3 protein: CASRDSGTGVRNEQFF; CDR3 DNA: TGCGCCAGCAGGGACTCCGGGACAGGGGTTCGGAATGAGCAGTTCTTC
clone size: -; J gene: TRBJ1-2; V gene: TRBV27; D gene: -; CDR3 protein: CASSLSPDSRGYTF; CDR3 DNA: TGTGCCAGCAGTTTATCGCCAGACAGTCGGGGCTACACCTTC
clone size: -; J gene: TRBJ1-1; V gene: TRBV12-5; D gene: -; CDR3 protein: CASGLVTTGLWNTEAFF; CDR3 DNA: TGTGCTAGTGGTTTGGTCACGACAGGACTGTGGAACACTGAAGCTTTCTTT
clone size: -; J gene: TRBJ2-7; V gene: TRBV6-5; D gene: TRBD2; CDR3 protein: CASGSGSVDGQYF; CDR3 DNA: TGTGCCAGCGGTAGCGGGAGCGTCGACGGGCAGTACTTC
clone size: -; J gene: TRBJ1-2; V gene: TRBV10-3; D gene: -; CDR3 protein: CAISVSAGYGYTF; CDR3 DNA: TGTGCCATCAGTGTTTCAGCAGGCTATGGCTACACCTTC
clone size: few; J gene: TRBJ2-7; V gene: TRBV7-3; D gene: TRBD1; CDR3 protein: CASSRDRGAYEQYF; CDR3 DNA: TGTGCCAGCAGCCGGGACAGGGGTGCCTACGAGCAGTACTTC
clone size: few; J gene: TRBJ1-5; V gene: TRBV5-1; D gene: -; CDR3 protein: CASSRGDSNQPQHF; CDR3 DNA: TGCGCCAGCAGTCGGGGGGATAGCAATCAGCCCCAGCATTTT
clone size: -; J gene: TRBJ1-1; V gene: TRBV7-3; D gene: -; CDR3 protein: CASSFTGNTEAFF; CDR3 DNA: TGTGCCAGCAGCTTCACAGGGAACACTGAAGCTTTCTTT
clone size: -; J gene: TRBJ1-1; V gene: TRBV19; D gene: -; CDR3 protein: CASSITPSTGTEAFF; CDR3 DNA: TGTGCCAGTAGTATAACACCCTCGACGGGCACTGAAGCTTTCTTT
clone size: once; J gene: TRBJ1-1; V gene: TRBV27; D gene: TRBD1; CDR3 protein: CASSLAYRGSGAFF; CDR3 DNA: TGTGCCAGCAGTTTAGCCTACAGGGGAAGTGGAGCTTTCTTT
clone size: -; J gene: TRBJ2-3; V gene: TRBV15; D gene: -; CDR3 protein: CATSRSGDRADTQYF; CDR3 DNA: TGTGCCACCAGCCGCTCAGGGGATCGGGCAGATACGCAGTATTTT
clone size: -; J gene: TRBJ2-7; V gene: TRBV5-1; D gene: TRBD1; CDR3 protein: CASSPETGGSEQYF; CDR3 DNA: TGCGCCAGCAGCCCGGAGACAGGGGGTAGCGAGCAGTACTTC
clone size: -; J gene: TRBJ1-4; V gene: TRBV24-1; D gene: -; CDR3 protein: CATSDATGLSGEKLFF; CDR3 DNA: TGTGCCACCAGTGATGCGACAGGCCTTAGTGGTGAAAAACTGTTTTTT
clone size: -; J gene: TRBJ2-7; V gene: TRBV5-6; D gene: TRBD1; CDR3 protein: CASSRRDRFPHEQYF; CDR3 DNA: TGTGCCAGCAGCCGCCGGGACAGGTTCCCCCACGAGCAGTACTTC
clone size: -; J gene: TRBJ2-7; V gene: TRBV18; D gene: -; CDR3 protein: CASSPVSVEISYEQYF; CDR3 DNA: TGTGCCAGCTCACCAGTCTCGGTAGAGATAAGCTACGAGCAGTACTTC
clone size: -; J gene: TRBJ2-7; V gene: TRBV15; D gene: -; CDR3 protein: CATSARTTTYEQYF; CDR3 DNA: TGTGCCACCAGCGCTAGGACGACTACCTACGAGCAGTACTTC
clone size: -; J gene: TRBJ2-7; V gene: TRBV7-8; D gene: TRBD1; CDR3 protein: CASSLATGTGVEQYF; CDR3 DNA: TGTGCCAGCAGCTTAGCTACCGGGACAGGTGTCGAGCAGTACTTC
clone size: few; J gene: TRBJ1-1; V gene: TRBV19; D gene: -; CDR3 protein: CASSIDLARRSTEAFF; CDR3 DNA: TGTGCCAGTAGTATAGATCTGGCACGCCGTTCCACTGAAGCTTTCTTT
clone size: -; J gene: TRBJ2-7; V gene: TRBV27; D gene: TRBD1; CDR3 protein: CASSSRRGTGVSYEQYF; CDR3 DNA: TGTGCCAGCAGTTCCCGCCGCGGGACAGGCGTATCCTACGAGCAGTACTTC
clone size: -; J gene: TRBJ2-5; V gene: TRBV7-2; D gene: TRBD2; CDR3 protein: CASSWTRETQYF; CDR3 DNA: TGTGCCAGCAGCTGGACTAGAGAGACCCAGTACTTC
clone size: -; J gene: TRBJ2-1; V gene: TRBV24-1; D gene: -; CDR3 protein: CATSDKGASYNEQFF; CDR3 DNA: TGTGCCACCAGTGATAAGGGAGCGTCCTACAATGAGCAGTTCTTC
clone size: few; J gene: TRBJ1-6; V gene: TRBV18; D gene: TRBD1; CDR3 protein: CASSSGTGASPLHF; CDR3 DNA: TGTGCCAGCTCTTCCGGGACAGGGGCCTCACCCCTCCACTTT
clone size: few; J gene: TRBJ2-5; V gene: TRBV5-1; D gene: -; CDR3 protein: CASSLDPWMEAGQTQYF; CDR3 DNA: TGCGCCAGCAGCTTGGACCCCTGGATGGAGGCCGGGCAGACCCAGTACTTC
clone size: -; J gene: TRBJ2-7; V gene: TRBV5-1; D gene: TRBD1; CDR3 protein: CASSLDGTDLYEQYF; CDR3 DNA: TGCGCCAGCAGCTTGGACGGGACAGACCTCTACGAGCAGTACTTC
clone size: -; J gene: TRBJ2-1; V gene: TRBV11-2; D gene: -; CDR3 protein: CASSSAGGIPSYNEQFF; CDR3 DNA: TGTGCCAGCAGCTCGGCCGGCGGGATTCCTTCCTACAATGAGCAGTTCTTC
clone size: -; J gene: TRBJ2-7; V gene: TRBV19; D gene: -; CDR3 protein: CASSIDRRGPYEQYF; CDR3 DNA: TGTGCCAGTAGTATAGACCGCAGGGGCCCCTACGAGCAGTACTTC
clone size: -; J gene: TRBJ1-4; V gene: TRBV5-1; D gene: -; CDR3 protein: CASSLSRVNEKLFF; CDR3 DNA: TGCGCCAGCAGCTTGTCGCGGGTTAATGAAAAACTGTTTTTT
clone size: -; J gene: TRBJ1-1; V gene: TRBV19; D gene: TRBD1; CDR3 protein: CASRTLGQANTEAFF; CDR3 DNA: TGTGCCAGCAGAACCCTGGGACAGGCGAACACTGAAGCTTTCTTT
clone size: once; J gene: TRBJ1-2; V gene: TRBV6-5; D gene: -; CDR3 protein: CASRSSGYTF; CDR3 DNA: TGTGCCAGCAGATCGAGTGGCTACACCTTC
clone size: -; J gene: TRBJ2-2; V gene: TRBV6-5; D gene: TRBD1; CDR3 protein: CASSRGQGQGGELFF; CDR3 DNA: TGTGCCAGCAGCCGCGGACAGGGGCAAGGCGGGGAGCTGTTTTTT